There are many counts of the clone carrying this T cell receptor beta chain. The target antigen is unknown. TCRdb independently ran MiXCR on the reads; one entry per CDR3 protein. Among 97,000 or so distinct CDR3 sequences listed, 15% to 20% were seen once. The data are from a study of T cell repertoires in cytomegalovirus infection. Study results and limitations: CMV-specific TCR beta clonotypes restricted by HLA-C were the ones dominating the ex vivo response.

Trimming pared 6 bases from V and 2 bases from J, leaving 13 bases between. The CDR3 consists of 14 residues. Germline values: CDR1 MDHEN, CDR2 SYDVKM. The genes are TRBV28 and TRBJ1-1, with D perhaps matching TRBD1 (5 bases). This sequence originates from a human donor in good health (CMV status not recorded). Some clones in this sample may be carry-over from other donors' samples. The sequenced material came from PBMCs. The CDR3 DNA follows: TGTGCCAGCAGACAGGTTATCTTTAACACTGAAGCTTTCTTT. This sequence encodes CASRQVIFNTEAFF.